This T cell receptor beta chain derives from a study of early stage breast cancer tumors (dated by TCRdb to the late 2010s). Regarding the research as a whole: Of the roughly 15 invasive breast tumors, about a dozen were found to be estrogen receptor-positive, progesterone receptor-positive and HER2-negative. Across all samples, 2 million to 3 million templates representing 1 million or so unique clonotypes were detected. A read coverage of roughly 10-fold per sample was achieved on average. Of the roughly twelve ER+/PR+/HER2- tumors, eight were classified as invasive ductal carcinomas and four as invasive lobular carcinomas. General findings and caveats noted by the study authors: Compared with adjacent normal breast tissue, tumors had higher clonality and approximately 2.5-fold greater T cell density. Because the cohort was small, analysis by tumor subtype was not possible. Bulk genomic DNA sequencing of unsorted cells missed chain pairing and functional markers such as CD4, CD8 and FOXP3. Greater similarity was observed between blood and normal breast repertoires than between blood and tumor repertoires, and tumor was distinguished from normal in about 85% of the 16 patients when each tissue was compared with blood. Enriched TCRB sequences shared across patients were mostly commonly generated sequences, unlikely to play an important role in the tumor microenvironment.

Each sample was amplified as two independent genomic DNA replicates: approximately 0.5 ug for blood and approximately 1.6 ug for tumor or normal breast. Following the manufacturer's instructions, the ImmunoSeq Intro kit was used to carry out TCRB sequencing on genomic DNA. Multiplex PCR was run for 31 cycles using proprietary primers and spike-in control sequences for absolute quantification. Single-end 150-bp reads were used to sequence an 87-bp fragment covering the CDR3 and the flanking V and J genes. Seven samples, each with two replicates, were multiplexed per lane of an Illumina MiSeq using version 3.0 chemistry. As for the original processing: Raw data were processed by the vendor's proprietary pipeline, with both replicates merged into one result per sample. Clonotypes were defined as productive rearrangements sharing the V-gene family, CDR3 amino acid sequence and J-gene segment. To compute clonality, the normalized Shannon entropy (Pielou evenness) of TCRB abundances was subtracted from 1. T cell density was estimated by dividing total templates by the number of input cells inferred from the DNA input amount. Recon with default parameters was used to estimate total repertoire diversity and clonality. Tumor-enriched clonotypes were defined as having over 0.1% abundance in tumor and at least 32-fold higher abundance than in normal breast. TCRdb provides this immuneACCESS table in a form limited to in-frame rearrangements. Some clones are lacking; in checked studies, under half of them reflect an unresolved V gene, and why the rest are absent is not known. That table supplies the V and J calls and clone size; D and trimming were determined from the DNA. The sample table records 60,000 to 80,000 clones; 79% of these occur just once. 3.5% of the sample comes from the top ten.

The study profiled bulk TCR beta-chain repertoires in matched peripheral blood, tumor and adjacent normal breast tissue taken from more than 15 patients with early-stage breast cancer. Before surgery, whole blood (about 5-10 mL) was collected into EDTA tubes and processed within 2 hours. Peripheral blood mononuclear cells were isolated by Ficoll-Paque centrifugation in SepMate-50 tubes. PBMCs were cryopreserved in roughly 90% FBS with about 10% DMSO in aliquots of roughly 2 to 4.5 million cells and stored in liquid nitrogen. The Qiagen AllPrep DNA/RNA Mini kit was used for genomic DNA extraction. This clone was picked up a small number of times. Which antigen it targets is not known. Base qualities are not at hand, and no much larger clone is one base apart. The source material was blood. This receptor was taken from a person aged 55 to 70 with breast cancer.

The sequenced DNA is TGTGCCAGCAGTTTGTCAGGGCTCGAAGCTTTCTTT. Protein translation: CASSLSGLEAFF. The chain joins TRBV28 to TRBJ1-1; a tentative D match to TRBD1 spans 5 bases. As encoded in the germline V gene, CDR1 is MDHEN while CDR2 is SYDVKM. V was cut back by 3 bases and J by 8 bases, leaving a gap of 10 bases between them. The cysteine opens and the phenylalanine closes a CDR3 of 12 amino acids. Of the read, only the CDR3 DNA is kept; its 36 bases are in frame from base 1. The entire variable domain, with the stretches around the CDR3 drawn from the reference TRBV28 and TRBJ1-1 proteins, is DVKVTQSSRYLVKRTGEKVFLECVQDMDHENMFWYRQDPGLGLRLIYFSYDVKMKEKGDIPEGYSVSREKKERFSLILESASTNQTSMYLCASSLSGLEAFFGQGTRLTVV.